This TCR beta chain was identified during a study of T cell responses to AZD1222 COVID-19 vaccine. Study-wide findings and caveats: The study reported that nearly half of spike-specific TCRs target unmutated variant regions. Among the donors, most were white British and more were female, and clonal diversity was possibly underestimated. Following two doses of AZD1222, Spike-specific TCR breadth and depth rose. Distributed over spike, vaccine-associated CD4 TCRs predominated at 160-218 and 743-854.

To note about this clone: Its antigen is still unknown.

The protocol was immunoSEQ multiplex PCR, while the TCRdb copy is restricted to in-frame clones and leaves out a portion. The sample records about 120,000 clones, roughly 84% being singletons. Looked up from germline, CDR1 is LGHDT and CDR2 is YNNKEL (reference sequence). This CDR3 has 17 residues. V was clipped by 8 bases and J by 0 bases, with 19 bases between them. The TCR sequence derives from an adult in good health. The chain uses TRBV3-1 (or the pseudogene TRBV3-2) and TRBJ2-2; the D call may be TRBD1 or TRBD2 (5 bases each). The sample consisted of peripheral blood, taken on day 0 of AZD1222 vaccination. This CDR3 is CASGTWETEANTGELFF. Here the CDR3 DNA reads TGTGCCAGCGGGACCTGGGAAACTGAAGCGAACACCGGGGAGCTGTTTTTT.